These 27 T cell receptor beta chains originate from one sample sequenced in a study of blood T cells in healthy people across ages (dated by TCRdb to between 2015 and 2016). The library was built by means of 5' RACE. These reads were obtained on an Illumina HiSeq 2500. A second PCR of about 7 to 12 cycles was run with a J-beta primer mix and a sample-barcoded 5' primer. TCRdb reprocessed the public reads (quality trimming at Q25 with fastp, clone calling with MiXCR) and kept in-frame beta chains. Rows with a matching CDR3 protein are joined into one entry that keeps the most common DNA and genes. This sample is represented by 710,000 or so distinct CDR3 sequences; 32% of them were singletons. About 16% of the sample lies in the top ten. The sequenced sample was blood. Source of these receptors: an elderly woman in good health. Donor details come from another sample of the same person, matched by shared clones.

This clonotype was seen a handful of times. V gene TRBV5-1 combines with J gene TRBJ2-7; TRBD1 matches 8 bases. V was pared by 4 bases and J by 5 bases, with 5 bases of the junction left unmatched. The CDR3 runs to 13 residues. Germline V gene lookup returns CDR1 SGHRS and CDR2 YFSETQ. The CDR3: CASSARGRDEQYF. CDR3 nucleotide sequence: TGCGCCAGCAGCGCCAGGGGGCGCGACGAGCAGTACTTC.

The chain combines TRBV6-1 with TRBJ2-1; D may be TRBD2 (6 bases). V was pared by 5 bases and J by 0 bases, with 11 bases between. The CDR3 is made up of 15 amino acids. Per the germline V gene, CDR1 is MNHNS and CDR2 is SASEGT. CDR3 in amino acids: CASSTSGLSYNEQFF. The CDR3 nucleotides read TGTGCCAGCAGTACCTCGGGACTCTCCTACAATGAGCAGTTCTTC.

This clonotype was found many times. This rearrangement joins TRBV20-1 to TRBJ2-7; tentative D call: TRBD2 (6 bases). The CDR3 has 14 amino acids. Germline V lookup: CDR1 DFQATT, CDR2 SNEGSKA (reference sequence). V gave up 0 bases and J gave up 0 bases, with 9 bases separating them. The CDR3 here is CSARDSGSSYEQYF. The CDR3 DNA follows: TGCAGTGCTAGAGATAGCGGTAGCTCCTACGAGCAGTACTTC.

This clonotype was counted between two and nine times. This chain links TRBV6-2 or TRBV6-3 with TRBJ2-5, with 7 positions matching TRBD2. The J call is doubtful: the DNA matches TRBJ2-7 better. The CDR3 consists of 16 residues. Per germline, CDR1 MNHEY and CDR2 SVGEGT. Here the CDR3 DNA reads TGTGCCAGCAGCCCGAAGGGGCGGCGGGAGAGCTCCGAGCAGTACTTC. Its translation: CASSPKGRRESSEQYF.

This clonotype was seen more than once but under ten times. The chain is built from TRBV5-1 and TRBJ2-3; 11 positions match TRBD2. This CDR3 is built from 15 residues. V lost 4 bases, J lost 6 bases, and 7 bases stayed unmatched. Per germline, CDR1 SGHRS and CDR2 YFSETQ. CDR3 sequence (DNA): TGCGCCAGCAGCCTTACGACTAGCGGGGTTGATACGCAGTATTTT. Protein: CASSLTTSGVDTQYF.

Ten or more counts support this clonotype. The CDR3 DNA reads TGTGCCAGCAGCCACATGGAAGGCGAGCAGTACTTC. This gives the protein CASSHMEGEQYF. The rearrangement joins TRBV4-2 to TRBJ2-7, with D unresolved. Trimming removed 3 bases from V and 6 bases from J, with 9 bases in between. Looked up from germline, CDR1 is LGHNA and CDR2 is YNFKEQ. The CDR3 is made up of 12 amino acids.

Regarding this clonotype: One end of the junction varies from germline; a read error may be responsible. The chain uses TRBV7-8 and TRBJ2-7; TRBD1 matches 9 bases. CDR3 size: 13 residues. Germline CDR1 is SGHVS and CDR2 is FQNEAQ. CDR3 nucleotides: TGTGTCAGCAGCTTGGGGACAGGGTACGAGCAGTACTTC. As protein: CVSSLGTGYEQYF.

As to this clonotype: One junction end does not reproduce the germline sequence, and a read error may be involved. V gene TRBV3-1 combines with J gene TRBJ1-5, with no clear D. This CDR3 contains 15 residues. CDR1 LGHDT and CDR2 YNNKEL come from the germline V gene (reference sequence). In DNA form, the CDR3 reads TGTGCCGGCAGCCCGCGAGACGGGGGCAATCAGCCCCAGCATTTT. This gives the protein CAGSPRDGGNQPQHF.

This rearrangement joins TRBV10-3 to TRBJ2-7, with TRBD1 matching 9 bases. Germline loops: CDR1 ENHRY, CDR2 SYGVKD. V lost 1 base, J lost 0 bases, and 10 bases stayed unmatched. The CDR3 is 18 residues long. The CDR3 nucleotides are TGTGCCATCAGTGAGTTCGGCTCCGGGACAGGGAGCTCCTACGAGCAGTACTTC. It yields the protein CAISEFGSGTGSSYEQYF.

This clonotype was counted many times. The V gene is TRBV20-1, the J gene TRBJ2-6; D call uncertain. The germline CDR1 and CDR2 sequences are DFQATT and SNEGSKA (reference sequence). This CDR3 is built from 15 residues. The germline V and J ends were trimmed by 0 bases and 2 bases, with 8 bases remaining between them. CDR3 in DNA: TGCAGTGCTAGAGATCCCCGGACTGGGGCCAACGTCCTGACTTTC. Protein sequence: CSARDPRTGANVLTF.

Of note for this clonotype: This may arise from a read error, as a much more abundant clone is one base away. The V gene is TRBV6-5, the J gene TRBJ1-4; 9 bases are a match to TRBD1. The J segment lost 11 bases and the V segment lost 2 bases, leaving 9 bases of the junction unmatched. This CDR3 has 15 residues. Per the germline V gene, CDR1 is MNHEY and CDR2 is SVGAGI. This CDR3 reads CASSYGGQGRGKLFF. DNA for the CDR3: TGTGCCAGCAGTTACGGGGGACAGGGAAGAGGGAAACTGTTTTTT.

This clonotype was observed a handful of times. A single base separates this from a much larger clone, so it may be a read error. The rearrangement uses TRBV6-1 and TRBJ2-7; 7 nucleotides line up with TRBD1. The CDR3 contains 14 residues. Looked up from germline, CDR1 is MNHNS and CDR2 is SASEGT. J gave up 3 bases and V 4 bases, and 6 bases lay outside the gene matches. This CDR3 reads CASSVQRDSYEQYF. Here the CDR3 DNA reads TGTGCCAGCAGTGTACAAAGGGACAGCTACGAGCAGTACTTC.

There are many counts of this clonotype. This chain connects TRBV5-1 to TRBJ2-5; D remains unclear. V lost 4 bases to trimming and J lost 6 bases, with 7 bases between them. The CDR3 runs to 11 residues. Looked up from germline, CDR1 is SGHRS and CDR2 is YFSETQ. CDR3 in DNA: TGCGCCAGCAGCCCTATACAGACCCAGTACTTC. Its translation: CASSPIQTQYF.

This clonotype was seen ten or more times. The chain recombines TRBV3-1 with TRBJ2-5; 13 positions match TRBD2. The CDR3 extends over 17 amino acids. With 1 base clipped from V and 4 bases from J, the junction kept 6 bases outside the gene matches. Germline V lookup: CDR1 LGHDT, CDR2 YNNKEL (reference sequence). DNA of the CDR3: TGTGCCAGCAGCCAAGGGGGTACTAGCGGGGGGGCAGAGACCCAGTACTTC. Translating gives CASSQGGTSGGAETQYF.

In its sample, this clonotype was seen many times. The chain joins TRBV20-1 to TRBJ2-7, with TRBD1 matching over 9 bases. Germline V gene lookup returns CDR1 DFQATT and CDR2 SNEGSKA (reference sequence). The CDR3 extends over 14 amino acids. After removal of 6 bases from V and 4 bases from J, the junction contained 10 bases not matched to a gene. DNA of the CDR3: TGCAGTGCCACTCGGGACAGGGACTTTTACGAGCAGTACTTC. It translates to CSATRDRDFYEQYF.

V and J are TRBV7-2 and TRBJ2-3, with 12 bases matching TRBD2. The trim removed 4 bases at V and 2 bases at J, leaving 4 bases unmatched. The germline CDR1 and CDR2 sequences are SGHTA and FQGNSA. This CDR3 is 16 amino acids long. The CDR3 here is CASSSSGREHTDTQYF. The DNA for the CDR3 is TGTGCCAGCAGCTCTAGCGGGAGGGAACACACAGATACGCAGTATTTT.

The V call is TRBV7-6, the J call TRBJ1-6, with D hard to call. This CDR3 has 11 amino acids. The V gene lost 5 bases and the J gene lost 16 bases, with 12 bases spanning the gap. CDR1 and CDR2 (germline): SGHVS, FNYEAQ. Here the CDR3 DNA reads TGTGCCAGCAGCAGTGGGGTACTTCTCCACTTT. As protein: CASSSGVLLHF.

This chain uses TRBV11-3 with TRBJ2-3, with D hard to call. This CDR3 spans 15 amino acids. From germline, CDR1 is SGHNT and CDR2 YENEEA. Trimming took off 5 bases at V and 1 base at J, with 13 bases between the two ends. In DNA, the CDR3 is TGTGCCAGCAGCGACGAATCTTCAGGCACAGATACGCAGTATTTT. The encoded protein is CASSDESSGTDTQYF.

The rearrangement uses TRBV7-2 and TRBJ2-3; D is possibly TRBD1 (5 bases). The V gene's germline CDR1 is SGHTA and CDR2 FQGNSA. This CDR3 is 15 amino acids long. Trimming removed 4 bases from V and 3 bases from J, with 14 bases in between. Here the CDR3 reads CASSSQGMSTDTQYF. CDR3 nucleotide sequence: TGTGCCAGCAGCTCGCAGGGAATGAGTACAGATACGCAGTATTTT. Together with reference TRBV7-2 and TRBJ2-3, the CDR3 gives the full variable domain: GAGVSQSPSNKVTEKGKDVELRCDPISGHTALYWYRQSLGQGLEFLIYFQGNSAPDKSGLPSDRFSAERTGGSVSTLTIQRTQQEDSAVYLCASSSQGMSTDTQYFGPGTRLTVL.

This clonotype was recorded at least ten times. Compared with germline, one end of the junction differs, possibly owing to a read error. This sequence joins TRBV5-1 and TRBJ2-1; TRBD2 is a possible D gene (5 bases). Germline V gene sequence: CDR1 SGHRS, CDR2 YFSETQ. CDR3 length: 15 residues. This CDR3 is CASSLVGSSYNEQFF. For the CDR3, the DNA is TGTGCCAGCAGTTTAGTAGGGAGCTCCTACAATGAGCAGTTCTTC.

This clonotype was found a few times. This sequence may be a read error, since a much larger clone differs from it by one base. This chain uses TRBV30 with TRBJ2-1, with D possibly TRBD2 on 5 matching bases. This CDR3 has 12 residues. Trimming stripped 5 bases from V and 6 bases from J, with 11 bases between. Germline lookup yields CDR1 GTSNPN and CDR2 SVGIG (reference sequence). The DNA of the CDR3 is TGTGCCTGGCAGTTCGAGGGCAATGAGCAGTTCTTC. Its translation: CAWQFEGNEQFF.

This clonotype was counted at least ten times. The chain uses TRBV12-3 or TRBV12-4 and TRBJ2-1; maybe TRBD1 (5 bases). The CDR3 consists of 13 residues. The V end lost 3 bases, the J end lost 5 bases, and 8 bases lay between the germline ends. CDR3 nucleotide sequence: TGTGCCAGCAGTTTTTTAGGGGACAATGAGCAGTTCTTC. The encoded protein is CASSFLGDNEQFF.

The rearrangement uses TRBV12-3 or TRBV12-4 and TRBJ2-7; D call uncertain. V was clipped by 7 bases and J by 3 bases, with 10 bases between them. The CDR3 consists of 12 residues. The CDR3 coding sequence is TGTGCCAGCACTTTGGACGGCTACGAGCAGTACTTC. Its protein is CASTLDGYEQYF.

The rearrangement links TRBV3-1 to TRBJ1-1, with D hard to call. Germline V gene sequence: CDR1 LGHDT, CDR2 YNNKEL (reference sequence). This CDR3 region has 13 residues. Trimming took 2 bases from V and 7 from J, leaving 11 bases between them. The CDR3, as DNA: TGTGCCAGCAGCCAAAGGCGGTTCCTTGAAGCTTTCTTT. Translating it yields CASSQRRFLEAFF.

This clonotype was seen only a few times. A much larger clonotype is one base distant, so this may be a read error. This chain uses TRBV29-1 with TRBJ2-3, with D possibly matching TRBD1 (5 bases). The germline gives CDR1 SQVTM, CDR2 ANQGSEA. CDR3 length: 11 amino acids. V was clipped by 4 bases and J by 11 bases, with 13 bases between them. The CDR3 region has the DNA TGCAGCGTTGGAGAAAGGGGCGAGCAGTATTTT. It is translated as CSVGERGEQYF.

For this clonotype: The junction and the germline gene differ at one end; a read error may be behind it. This chain uses TRBV7-7 with TRBJ2-1, with no clear D. The germline gives CDR1 SSHAT, CDR2 FNYEAQ (reference sequence). The CDR3 totals 15 residues. The CDR3 nucleotides are TGTGCTAGCAGCTTAGATAGTAGGTTCTACAATGAGCAGTTCTTC. Translated: CASSLDSRFYNEQFF.

This clonotype appeared many times. This chain links TRBV29-1 with TRBJ2-6; the match to TRBD1 covers 9 bases. The CDR3 is 15 residues long. The germline CDR1 and CDR2 sequences are SQVTM and ANQGSEA. Trimming cost V 6 bases and J 2 bases; bases outside gene matches: 5. CDR3 amino acids: CSVGQGGTGANVLTF. The CDR3, as DNA: TGCAGCGTGGGACAGGGAGGCACTGGGGCCAACGTCCTGACTTTC.